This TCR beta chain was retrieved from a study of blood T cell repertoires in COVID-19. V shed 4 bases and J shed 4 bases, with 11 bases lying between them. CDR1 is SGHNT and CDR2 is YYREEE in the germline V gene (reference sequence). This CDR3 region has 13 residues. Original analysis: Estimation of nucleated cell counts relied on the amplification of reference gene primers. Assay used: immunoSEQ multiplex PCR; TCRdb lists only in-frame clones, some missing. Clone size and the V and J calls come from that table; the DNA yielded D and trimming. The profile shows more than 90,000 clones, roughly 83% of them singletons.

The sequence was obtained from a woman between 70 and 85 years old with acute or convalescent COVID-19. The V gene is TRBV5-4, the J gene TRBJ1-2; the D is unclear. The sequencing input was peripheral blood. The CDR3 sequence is CASSRTEGYGYTF. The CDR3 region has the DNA TGTGCCAGCAGCCGGACGGAGGGCTATGGCTACACCTTC.